These 19 T cell receptor beta chains were all obtained from the same sample, sequenced in a study of blood T cell repertoires in COVID-19. Data came from immunoSEQ multiplex PCR; TCRdb stores just in-frame clones and leaves some out. The sample consists of about 110,000 clones, 88% of them appearing once. The sequenced sample consisted of peripheral blood. The receptors shown here come from a human donor in a cohort sampled during active COVID-19.

This clone was seen once. V is TRBV19 and J is TRBJ2-2, with 9 nucleotides matching TRBD1. This CDR3 is 15 amino acids long. V lost 5 bases and J lost 5; bases outside the gene matches: 6. Germline-derived CDR1 and CDR2 are LNHDA and SQIVND (reference sequence). The CDR3 DNA reads TGTGCCAGTAGTGTACAGGGGGCGCGAACCGGGGAGCTGTTTTTT. Protein product: CASSVQGARTGELFF.

This clone was seen only a few times. The J gene is TRBJ2-7, the V gene TRBV7-8; D gene uncertain. CDR3 length: 15 amino acids. Trimming removed 5 bases at V and 3 bases at J, with 17 bases between. The germline gives CDR1 SGHVS, CDR2 FQNEAQ. Here the CDR3 DNA reads TGTGCCAGCAGCCCCAGACCGGAGTCGGGCTACGAGCAGTACTTC. Protein sequence: CASSPRPESGYEQYF.

The CDR3 is CASRLAGYPEQYF. As DNA, the CDR3 is TGTGCCAGCAGACTAGCGGGATACCCCGAGCAGTACTTC. The chain has TRBV6-5 and TRBJ2-7, with TRBD2 matching 10 bases. CDR1 MNHEY and CDR2 SVGAGI come from the germline V gene. Trimming at V came to 6 bases and at J to 6 bases, leaving 5 bases not matched to a gene. The CDR3 is made up of 13 amino acids.

The chain has TRBV4-1 and TRBJ2-5; 11 positions agree with TRBD2. Germline values: CDR1 MGHRA, CDR2 YSYEKL. The V segment lost 2 bases and the J segment 1 base; nucleotides outside the gene matches: 3. The CDR3 spans 16 residues. Written as DNA, the CDR3 is TGCGCCAGCAGCCAATCCGGGACTAGCGGCCAAGAGACCCAGTACTTC. Translating gives CASSQSGTSGQETQYF.

The chain recombines TRBV5-1 with TRBJ1-1; D uncertain. Trimming took 0 bases from V and 4 from J, leaving 16 bases between them. The length of the CDR3 is 16 residues. Germline V gene sequence: CDR1 SGHRS, CDR2 YFSETQ. The CDR3 nucleotides are TGCGCCAGCAGCTTGGCCCCCACGGGGATCCTCACTGAAGCTTTCTTT. Its translation: CASSLAPTGILTEAFF.

V is TRBV9 and J is TRBJ1-2; a weak D match, TRBD1 (5 bases). The V gene's germline CDR1 is SGDLS and CDR2 YYNGEE. The CDR3 sequence is 16 residues long. Trimming took 3 bases from V and 4 from J, leaving 19 bases between them. CDR3 sequence reads: CASSAEGRGQGYGYTF. The DNA of the CDR3 is TGTGCCAGCAGCGCAGAGGGGCGGGGCCAGGGCTATGGCTACACCTTC.

The chain employs TRBV2 and TRBJ2-1; a possible D gene is TRBD2 (6 bases). Trimming pared 3 bases from V and 2 bases from J, leaving 17 bases between. Germline V gene sequence: CDR1 SNHLY, CDR2 FYNNEI. CDR3 length: 17 amino acids. In DNA, the CDR3 is TGTGCCAGCAGTGACCCTCGGGGGACCAGTCCCTACAATGAGCAGTTCTTC. Translated, it gives CASSDPRGTSPYNEQFF.

This sequence joins TRBV7-2 and TRBJ2-3, with D perhaps matching TRBD2 (5 bases). Germline-derived CDR1 and CDR2 are SGHTA and FQGNSA. V lost 0 bases and J 6 bases, leaving 10 bases between the germline ends. The CDR3 is 14 amino acids. CDR3 sequence reads: CASSLAGVGDTQYF. DNA of the CDR3: TGTGCCAGCAGCTTAGCGGGAGTGGGGGATACGCAGTATTTT.

CDR3 in amino acids: CASSLSAGRAPYEQYF. The CDR3 DNA follows: TGTGCCAGCAGTTTATCGGCGGGGAGGGCCCCCTACGAGCAGTACTTC. The chain joins TRBV27 to TRBJ2-7; TRBD2 agrees at 7 bases. CDR1 MNHEY and CDR2 SMNVEV come from the germline V gene (reference sequence). The V gene end was trimmed by 0 bases and the J gene end by 2 bases; junction bases not matched to a gene: 7. The CDR3 is 16 amino acids.

Concerning this clone itself: Other DNA sequences within the sample encode an identical CDR3. The chain employs TRBV5-1 and TRBJ2-5; 7 bases align to TRBD1. V shed 1 base and J 2 bases; nucleotides not matched to a gene: 2. CDR1 is SGHRS, CDR2 YFSETQ, per germline. This CDR3 spans 14 amino acids. As DNA, the CDR3 is TGCGCCAGCAGCTTGCGGGACAGTCAAGAGACCCAGTACTTC. Protein: CASSLRDSQETQYF.

The rearrangement links TRBV6-5 to TRBJ1-5, with D possibly being TRBD1 (6 bases). The CDR3 has 13 residues. CDR1 is MNHEY and CDR2 is SVGAGI in the germline V gene. The CDR3 reads CAARGGAREPQHF. The CDR3 DNA reads as TGTGCAGCCAGAGGGGGGGCGAGGGAGCCCCAGCATTTT.

This chain links TRBV2 with TRBJ2-5; 7 bases agree with TRBD2. V shed 0 bases and J 2 bases; nucleotides not matched to a gene: 3. Germline loops: CDR1 SNHLY, CDR2 FYNNEI. This CDR3 region has 15 residues. CDR3 DNA: TGTGCCAGCAGTGAAGCGATCGGGGGGCAAGAGACCCAGTACTTC. Translated: CASSEAIGGQETQYF.

The chain employs TRBV7-8 and TRBJ2-2; unclear D gene. Trimming pared 6 bases from V and 1 base from J, leaving 9 bases between. The CDR3 loop spans 14 amino acids. Germline V gene lookup returns CDR1 SGHVS and CDR2 FQNEAQ. The CDR3 DNA follows: TGTGCCAGCAGTGGGCCGCTGAACACCGGGGAGCTGTTTTTT. Amino acid sequence: CASSGPLNTGELFF.

The chain has TRBV5-1 and TRBJ2-5; perhaps TRBD1 as D (6 bases). This CDR3 has 15 residues. From germline, CDR1 is SGHRS and CDR2 YFSETQ. V was shortened by 0 bases and J by 5 bases, with 14 bases between the two germline ends. CDR3 protein: CASSLGSTGTETQYF. CDR3 nucleotides: TGCGCCAGCAGCTTGGGGAGTACAGGGACGGAGACCCAGTACTTC.

This rearrangement joins TRBV5-5 to TRBJ1-5; D remains ambiguous. V shed 2 bases and J shed 2 bases, with 8 bases lying between them. The germline V gene encodes CDR1 SGHKS and CDR2 YYEKEE (reference sequence). The CDR3 runs 14 residues. The CDR3 DNA follows: TGTGCCAGCAGCTTAGAGGGTGGCAATCAGCCCCAGCATTTT. This translates into CASSLEGGNQPQHF.

This clone was detected a few times. This chain uses TRBV28 with TRBJ1-3; no reliable D call. This CDR3 contains 15 residues. The V gene's germline CDR1 is MDHEN and CDR2 SYDVKM. With 4 bases removed from V and 0 bases from J, the gap between germline ends came to 10 bases. In DNA, the CDR3 is TGTGCCAGCAGTTACGTAGTTCCCTCTGGAAACACCATATATTTT. It is translated as CASSYVVPSGNTIYF. The whole variable domain, filled in from reference TRBV28 and TRBJ1-3, reads DVKVTQSSRYLVKRTGEKVFLECVQDMDHENMFWYRQDPGLGLRLIYFSYDVKMKEKGDIPEGYSVSREKKERFSLILESASTNQTSMYLCASSYVVPSGNTIYFGEGSWLTVV.

The rearrangement uses TRBV3-1 (or the pseudogene TRBV3-2) and TRBJ1-5; tentative D call: TRBD1 (6 bases). With 5 bases removed from V and 2 bases from J, the gap between germline ends came to 10 bases. Germline lookup yields CDR1 LGHDT and CDR2 YNNKEL (reference sequence). The CDR3 has 14 amino acids. CDR3 sequence reads: CASSNRQGNQPQHF. In DNA form, the CDR3 reads TGTGCCAGCAGCAATAGACAGGGCAATCAGCCCCAGCATTTT.

The gene calls are TRBV28 and TRBJ2-4; 9 bases agree with TRBD1. The germline CDR1 and CDR2 sequences are MDHEN and SYDVKM. The junction had 7 bases not matched to a gene; V was cut back by 5 bases and J by 8 bases. This CDR3 comprises 14 residues. The CDR3 coding sequence is TGTGCCAGCAGTGTACAGGGGGCGCAGGACATTCAGTACTTC. It translates to CASSVQGAQDIQYF.

The rearrangement links TRBV2 to TRBJ2-3; 8 positions match TRBD2. After removal of 6 bases from V and 6 bases from J, the junction contained 5 bases not matched to a gene. Germline CDR1 and CDR2: SNHLY and FYNNEI. The CDR3 spans 13 residues. The CDR3 sequence is CASRAGLVDTQYF. Here the CDR3 DNA reads TGTGCCAGCAGGGCGGGACTAGTGGATACGCAGTATTTT.